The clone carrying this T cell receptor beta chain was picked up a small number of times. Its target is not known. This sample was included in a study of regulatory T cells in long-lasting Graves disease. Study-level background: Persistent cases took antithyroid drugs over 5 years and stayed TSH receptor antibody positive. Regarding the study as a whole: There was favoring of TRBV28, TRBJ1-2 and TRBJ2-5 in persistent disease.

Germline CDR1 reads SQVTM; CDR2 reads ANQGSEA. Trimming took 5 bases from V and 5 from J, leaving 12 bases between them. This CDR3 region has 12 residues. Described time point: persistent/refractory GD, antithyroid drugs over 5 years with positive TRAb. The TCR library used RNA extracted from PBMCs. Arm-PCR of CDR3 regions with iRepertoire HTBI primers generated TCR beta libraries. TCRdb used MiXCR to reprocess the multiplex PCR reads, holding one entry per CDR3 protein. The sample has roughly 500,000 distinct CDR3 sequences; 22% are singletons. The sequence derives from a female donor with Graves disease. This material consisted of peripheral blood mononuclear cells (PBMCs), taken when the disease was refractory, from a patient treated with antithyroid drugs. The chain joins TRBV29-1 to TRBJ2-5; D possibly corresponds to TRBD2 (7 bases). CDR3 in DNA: TGCAGCGTTCCGGGGGGCGGGGAGACCCAGTACTTC. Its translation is CSVPGGGETQYF.